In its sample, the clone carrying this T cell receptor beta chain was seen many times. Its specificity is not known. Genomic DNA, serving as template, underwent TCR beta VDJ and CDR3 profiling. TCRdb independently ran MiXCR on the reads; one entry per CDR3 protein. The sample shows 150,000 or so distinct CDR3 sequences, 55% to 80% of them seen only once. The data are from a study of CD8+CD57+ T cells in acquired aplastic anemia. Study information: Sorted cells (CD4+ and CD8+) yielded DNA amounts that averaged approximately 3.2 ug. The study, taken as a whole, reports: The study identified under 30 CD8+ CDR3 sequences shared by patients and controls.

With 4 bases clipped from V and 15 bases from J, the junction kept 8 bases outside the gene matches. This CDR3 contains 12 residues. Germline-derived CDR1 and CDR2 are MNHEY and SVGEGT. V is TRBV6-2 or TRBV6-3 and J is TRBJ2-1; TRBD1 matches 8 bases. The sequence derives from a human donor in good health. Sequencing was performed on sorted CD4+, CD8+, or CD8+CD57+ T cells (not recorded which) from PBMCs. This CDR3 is CASSWTGNSLFF. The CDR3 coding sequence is TGTGCCAGCAGTTGGACAGGGAATTCCCTGTTCTTC.